Included here is one T cell receptor (beta chain) sequence, with context. Just one base apart from a much larger clone, this may be a read error. A second PCR of about 7 to 12 cycles used a sample-barcoded 5' primer and a J-beta primer mix. TCRdb passed the 5' RACE reads through MiXCR, listing each CDR3 protein once. The sample has 850,000 or so distinct CDR3 sequences; 25% to 35% are singletons. The data were obtained in a study of blood T cells in healthy people across ages. The receptor comes from a woman of 80 years or more in good health. The sequencing sample was made of blood.

The CDR3 sequence: CASSPTGGDTDMQYF. In DNA, the CDR3 is TGTGCCAGCTCACCTACAGGGGGCGACACAGATATGCAGTATTTT. This rearrangement joins TRBV18 to TRBJ2-3; 9 bases align to TRBD1. Germline V CDR1 and CDR2: KGHSH, LQKENI. CDR3 size: 15 residues. Based on the CDR3 plus reference TRBV18 and TRBJ2-3, the full variable domain is NAGVMQNPRHLVRRRGQEARLRCSPMKGHSHVYWYRQLPEEGLKFMVYLQKENIIDESGMPKERFSAEFPKEGPSILRIQQVVRGDSAAYFCASSPTGGDTDMQYFGPGTRLTVL.